These 27 T cell receptor beta chains came from one sample sequenced in a study of T cell changes during pregnancy in multiple sclerosis. Profiling relied on immunoSEQ multiplex PCR, and the TCRdb table lists in-frame clones only, not all of them. The table has tens of thousands of clones, roughly 91% seen once. Specimen: CD4+ T cells from peripheral blood mononuclear cells, collected in the second trimester of pregnancy. The receptors were sampled from a female donor with multiple sclerosis, enrolled in a pregnancy study.

The chain employs TRBV10-3 and TRBJ2-3, with D maybe TRBD1 (5 bases). The CDR3 is made up of 15 amino acids. CDR1 is ENHRY and CDR2 is SYGVKD in the germline V gene. V was pared by 8 bases and J by 0 bases, with 15 bases between. Here the CDR3 reads CAIASVAGSTDTQYF. The CDR3 DNA follows: TGTGCCATCGCCTCGGTGGCAGGGAGCACAGATACGCAGTATTTT.

The chain links TRBV29-1 to TRBJ1-1; no clear D. Trimming removed 5 bases at V and 6 bases at J, with 7 bases between. Germline CDR1 reads SQVTM; CDR2 reads ANQGSEA. The CDR3 extends over 10 amino acids. CDR3 region: CSVTNAEAFF. The CDR3 region has the DNA TGCAGCGTTACTAACGCTGAAGCTTTCTTT.

The chain uses TRBV5-4 and TRBJ2-3, with 12 bases matching TRBD2. Trimming removed 4 bases from V and 5 bases from J; junction bases left unmatched: 8. Germline V gene lookup returns CDR1 SGHNT and CDR2 YYREEE (reference sequence). The CDR3 extends over 16 amino acids. The CDR3 is CASSPRTSGIGDTQYF. The CDR3 DNA reads as TGTGCCAGCAGCCCACGGACTAGCGGGATTGGAGATACGCAGTATTTT.

The rearrangement uses TRBV30 and TRBJ2-7; 10 bases are a match to TRBD1. Trimming took 0 bases from V and 6 from J; bases not matched to a gene: 5. Germline CDR1 and CDR2: GTSNPN and SVGIG (reference sequence). The CDR3 totals 14 residues. The CDR3 DNA sequence: TGTGCCTGGAGTGTCCGGACAGGGGGTTCCGAGCAGTACTTC. It translates to CAWSVRTGGSEQYF.

The chain is built from TRBV19 and TRBJ2-1; D possibly corresponds to TRBD2 (6 bases). This CDR3 is 13 amino acids long. From germline, CDR1 is LNHDA and CDR2 SQIVND (reference sequence). The V gene lost 4 bases and the J gene lost 12 bases, with 16 bases spanning the gap. The CDR3 DNA reads TGTGCCAGTAGTACGGACTATTCGTGGGGGCAGTTCTTC. Protein product: CASSTDYSWGQFF.

The chain couples TRBV5-1 to TRBJ2-3; 9 bases agree with TRBD1. This CDR3 spans 17 amino acids. Germline V gene data show CDR1 as SGHRS and CDR2 as YFSETQ. V shed 5 bases and J 0 bases; nucleotides not matched to a gene: 10. The chain's CDR3 is CASRGASDRGSTDTQYF. The CDR3 nucleotides read TGCGCCAGCAGGGGTGCCTCCGACAGGGGGAGCACAGATACGCAGTATTTT.

V and J are TRBV2 and TRBJ2-6; 8 bases fit TRBD1. V trimming: 7 bases; J trimming: 0 bases; junction bases outside the gene matches: 5. Germline V gene sequence: CDR1 SNHLY, CDR2 FYNNEI. The CDR3 runs to 16 residues. The CDR3 DNA reads TGTGCCAGCATCTACGGACAGGGCTCTGGGGCCAACGTCCTGACTTTC. Its protein product is CASIYGQGSGANVLTF.

The genes are TRBV5-5 and TRBJ1-5; TRBD1 agrees at 7 bases. V lost 0 bases to trimming and J lost 9 bases; unmatched junction nucleotides: 12. Per germline, CDR1 SGHKS and CDR2 YYEKEE (reference sequence). CDR3 length: 16 amino acids. For the CDR3, the DNA is TGTGCCAGCAGCTTGGTCCCGAGAGGGGGCGGGCGGCCCCAGCATTTT. Protein product: CASSLVPRGGGRPQHF.

The chain has TRBV28 and TRBJ2-7, with 7 bases aligning to TRBD2. The CDR3 consists of 16 residues. The germline CDR1 and CDR2 sequences are MDHEN and SYDVKM. Trimming took 9 bases from V and 1 from J; bases not matched to a gene: 15. The CDR3 spells CASYSMAGVPSYEQYF. The CDR3 DNA reads TGTGCCAGTTACTCGATGGCGGGAGTCCCGTCCTACGAGCAGTACTTC.

V and J are TRBV7-8 and TRBJ1-1, with 9 bases aligning to TRBD1. The CDR3 has 18 residues. The V gene end was trimmed by 3 bases and the J gene end by 1 base; junction bases not matched to a gene: 12. Germline V gives CDR1 SGHVS, CDR2 FQNEAQ. The CDR3 sequence is CASSLTPGTGLGNTEAFF. The CDR3 nucleotides read TGTGCCAGCAGCTTGACTCCCGGGACAGGGCTAGGGAACACTGAAGCTTTCTTT.

The chain has TRBV2 and TRBJ2-1, with 14 bases lining up with TRBD2. V dropped 7 bases and J dropped 8; count of bases not matched to a gene: 4. Germline V gives CDR1 SNHLY, CDR2 FYNNEI. This CDR3 spans 14 amino acids. The CDR3 reads CASMPTSGRDEQFF. In DNA, the CDR3 is TGTGCCAGCATGCCGACTAGCGGGAGGGATGAGCAGTTCTTC.

The V gene is TRBV19, the J gene TRBJ2-1; tentative D call: TRBD1 (5 bases). CDR1 is LNHDA and CDR2 is SQIVND in the germline V gene (reference sequence). Deletions cut 3 bases from V and 4 bases from J, with 13 bases between. The CDR3 has 15 amino acids. CDR3 nucleotides: TGTGCCAGTAGTATTCAGGGTCAGGTGTACAATGAGCAGTTCTTC. Translating gives CASSIQGQVYNEQFF.

V and J are TRBV9 and TRBJ2-3, with TRBD2 matching 9 bases. Germline-derived CDR1 and CDR2 are SGDLS and YYNGEE. The CDR3 extends over 16 amino acids. The trim removed 0 bases at V and 3 bases at J, leaving 5 bases unmatched. The CDR3 sequence is CASSVAGSGSTDTQYF. CDR3 DNA sequence: TGTGCCAGCAGCGTAGCGGGTAGCGGGAGTACAGATACGCAGTATTTT.

The gene calls are TRBV19 and TRBJ2-1; 7 bases fit TRBD2. The germline V gene has CDR1 LNHDA and CDR2 SQIVND (reference sequence). V was pared by 2 bases and J by 6 bases, with 1 base of the junction left unmatched. This CDR3 is 13 amino acids long. The CDR3 region is CASSITGGNEQFF. The CDR3 DNA is TGTGCCAGTAGTATAACGGGGGGCAATGAGCAGTTCTTC.

The chain uses TRBV28 and TRBJ1-1, with a weak D call TRBD1 (5 bases). The germline V gene has CDR1 MDHEN and CDR2 SYDVKM. Trimming took off 4 bases at V and 6 bases at J, with 15 bases between the two ends. The CDR3 loop spans 14 amino acids. Here the CDR3 reads CASSSAGPQSEAFF. The CDR3 bases are TGTGCCAGCAGTTCGGCGGGACCCCAATCTGAAGCTTTCTTT.

V and J are TRBV7-2 and TRBJ2-6; maybe TRBD1 (5 bases). There are 18 residues in the CDR3. Germline V gives CDR1 SGHTA, CDR2 FQGNSA. V lost 5 bases and J lost 0, with 17 bases in between. The CDR3 loop reads CASSLRVTASSGANVLTF. As DNA, the CDR3 is TGTGCCAGCAGCCTCAGGGTGACGGCCAGCTCTGGGGCCAACGTCCTGACTTTC.

The V gene is TRBV7-9, the J gene TRBJ2-1, with a tentative D call TRBD2 (6 bases). Trimming shortened V by 1 base and J by 4 bases, and 20 bases separated the two germline ends. CDR1 is SEHNR and CDR2 is FQNEAQ in the germline V gene (reference sequence). This CDR3 has 18 amino acids. The CDR3 reads CASSLVQGAEGPYNEQFF. The CDR3 DNA sequence: TGTGCCAGCAGCTTAGTACAAGGGGCGGAGGGGCCTTACAATGAGCAGTTCTTC.

This chain links TRBV5-8 with TRBJ1-5, with TRBD1 matching 7 bases. Germline loops: CDR1 SGHTS, CDR2 YDEGEE. V gave up 4 bases and J gave up 1 base; unmatched junction bases: 8. The CDR3 has 16 residues. The CDR3: CASSAGRGLSNQPQHF. CDR3 nucleotide sequence: TGTGCCAGCAGCGCGGGCAGGGGGTTAAGCAATCAGCCCCAGCATTTT.

The rearrangement joins TRBV6-5 to TRBJ1-3, with D unclear. There are 15 residues in the CDR3. CDR1 is MNHEY and CDR2 is SVGAGI in the germline V gene. With 0 bases removed from V and 4 bases from J, the gap between germline ends came to 10 bases. The CDR3 is CASSYSRAGGNTIYF. CDR3 sequence (DNA): TGTGCCAGCAGTTACTCACGGGCGGGAGGAAACACCATATATTTT.

The table lists this clone with a few counts. The J gene is TRBJ2-7, the V gene TRBV6-5; D may be TRBD1 (6 bases). V dropped 6 bases and J dropped 2 bases, with 14 bases sitting between them. CDR1 and CDR2 from the germline V gene are MNHEY and SVGAGI. The CDR3 is 14 amino acids. CDR3 sequence (DNA): TGTGCCAGCAGCCCCTTGACAGGCACCTACGAGCAGTACTTC. It encodes CASSPLTGTYEQYF.

This sequence joins TRBV29-1 and TRBJ2-7; 8 nucleotides align to TRBD1. The CDR3 runs to 13 residues. Germline lookup yields CDR1 SQVTM and CDR2 ANQGSEA. The J segment lost 5 bases and the V segment lost 3 bases, leaving 6 bases of the junction unmatched. The CDR3 DNA follows: TGCAGCGTTGATGTCGTCAGGGGGCACGAGCAGTACTTC. Its protein is CSVDVVRGHEQYF.

This clone was recorded once. The V and J genes are TRBV5-4 and TRBJ2-7, with 10 bases that match TRBD1. V was clipped by 3 bases and J by 7 bases; unmatched bases: 10. CDR3 size: 15 residues. The germline gives CDR1 SGHNT, CDR2 YYREEE (reference sequence). CDR3 nucleotides: TGTGCCAGCAGCTCACCGGGACAGGGGTTGGGAGAGCAGTACTTC. Protein sequence: CASSSPGQGLGEQYF.

V is TRBV2 and J is TRBJ2-3; TRBD2 aligns across 11 bases. V was clipped by 8 bases and J by 3 bases; unmatched bases: 10. The length of the CDR3 is 16 residues. Germline V gene lookup returns CDR1 SNHLY and CDR2 FYNNEI. CDR3: CASEVQTSGETDTQYF. CDR3 DNA sequence: TGTGCCAGCGAAGTTCAGACTAGCGGGGAAACAGATACGCAGTATTTT.

The CDR3 loop reads CASSSQGGTDTQYF. In DNA form, the CDR3 reads TGCGCCAGCAGCTCACAGGGGGGGACAGATACGCAGTATTTT. V and J are TRBV5-1 and TRBJ2-3, with D tentatively TRBD1 (8 bases). Germline V lookup: CDR1 SGHRS, CDR2 YFSETQ. V was shortened by 3 bases and J by 3 bases, with 11 bases between the two germline ends. CDR3 length: 14 residues.

The count of this clone is one. The CDR3 is CASSPRTGGYEQYF. The CDR3 DNA sequence: TGCGCCAGCAGCCCCAGGACAGGGGGCTACGAGCAGTACTTC. The V gene is TRBV4-3, the J gene TRBJ2-7, with 10 nucleotides matching TRBD1. CDR1 and CDR2 (germline): LGHNA, YSLEER. V dropped 4 bases and J dropped 3; count of bases not matched to a gene: 3. The CDR3 extends over 14 amino acids.

Here the CDR3 DNA reads TGCGCCAGCAGCTTGACCTCGACAGTAATGGTGGATCATGGCTACACCTTC. This encodes CASSLTSTVMVDHGYTF. The rearrangement uses TRBV5-1 and TRBJ1-2, with D tentatively TRBD1 (5 bases). The germline V gene encodes CDR1 SGHRS and CDR2 YFSETQ. The V and J ends lost 1 base and 6 bases respectively, with 22 bases between them. The CDR3 is 17 residues long.

The chain joins TRBV28 to TRBJ1-2; 9 positions agree with TRBD1. Trimming removed 5 bases from V and 6 bases from J; junction bases left unmatched: 13. The CDR3 has 16 residues. The germline gives CDR1 MDHEN, CDR2 SYDVKM. In DNA form, the CDR3 reads TGTGCCAGCAGTGTAAGCACCAGGACAGGGGCCAATGGCTACACCTTC. Amino acids: CASSVSTRTGANGYTF.